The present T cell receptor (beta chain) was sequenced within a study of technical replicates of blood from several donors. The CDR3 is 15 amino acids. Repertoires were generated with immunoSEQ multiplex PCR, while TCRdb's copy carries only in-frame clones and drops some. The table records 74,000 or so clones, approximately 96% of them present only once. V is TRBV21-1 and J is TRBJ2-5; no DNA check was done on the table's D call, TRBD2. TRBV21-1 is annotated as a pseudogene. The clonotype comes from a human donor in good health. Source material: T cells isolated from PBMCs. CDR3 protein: CASSARLAGEETQYF. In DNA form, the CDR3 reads TGTGCCAGCAGCGCGCGACTAGCGGGAGAAGAGACCCAGTACTTC.